The following is a T cell receptor beta chain sequence with its context. No cognate antigen has been identified for it. No much larger clone exists at a distance of one base, and base qualities are not known. Other DNA sequences within the sample encode an identical CDR3. Deletion took 1 base off V and 2 bases off J, with a span of 6 bases between the germline ends. The CDR3, cysteine through phenylalanine, is 14 amino acids long. Kept here is only the CDR3 DNA, which spans 42 bases and is read in frame from base 1. Sequences SNHLY (CDR1) and FYNNEI (CDR2) are obtained from the germline V gene. This specimen comes from a study of blood T cell repertoires in COVID-19 (dated by TCRdb to 2018 to 2020). In the study overall: Collaborator samples came from the United States, Italy and Spain and covered acute and convalescent phases of COVID-19. The samples were drawn from two sources: the first 160 participants of the ongoing ImmuneRACE study, and 1,254 subjects contributed by 6 global collaborators. The dataset comprised deeply sampled blood TCRbeta repertoires from subjects exposed to, actively infected with, or recovered from COVID-19. HLA class I and class II types, where available, came from metadata supplied by the sample provider rather than from assay-based typing. The repertoires were made available in a free public database intended to serve as a resource for research on the immune response to SARS-CoV-2. Nearly every sample came with metadata listing a de-identified subject ID, COVID-19 status, age in years and sex. The prospective study material was composed of cDNA or gDNA derived from T cells, B-cell-depleted T cells, or PBMCs. Paper-wide results and their limitations: How much clinical and demographic metadata was included differed by source and by participant, and the metadata was provided uncurated.

Collaborating institutions collected whole blood in K2EDTA tubes following their own protocols. For TCRbeta analysis, collaborators shipped samples as frozen whole blood, isolated PBMCs, or DNA extracted from either of those sample types. TCRbeta CDR3 regions were amplified from genomic DNA by means of the immunoSEQ Assay, a bias-controlled multiplex PCR. Regarding the original processing steps: Nucleated cell counts per sample were estimated from amplification of reference gene primers within the assay. To quantify the absolute abundance of each unique TCRbeta CDR3 rearrangement, sequence reads were collapsed and filtered. Productive Simpson clonality was computed per sample as the square root of Simpson's diversity index over productive rearrangements. TCRdb obtained this table from immuneACCESS and retained in-frame rearrangements with V and J assigned. These tables miss some clones; where compared with another copy, unresolved V genes account for less than half of the shortfall, and the remainder is unexplained. V, J and clone size derive from that table, while D and trimming were established from the DNA sequence. The sample table contains approximately 60,000 clones; only one count was recorded for around 76% of them. Clones ranked in the top ten supply 50% of the sample.

This receptor was taken from a woman of 80 years or more with acute or convalescent COVID-19. The chain links TRBV2 with TRBJ1-3; no D segment can be confidently identified. Material: peripheral blood. The DNA reads TGTGCCAGCAGTGAAGGGACTCCTGGAAACACCATATATTTT. Its coded protein is CASSEGTPGNTIYF.